The 5 T cell receptor beta chains reported below all come from one sample, sequenced in a study of human T cells and chemical hapten exposure. MiXCR, run by TCRdb on the RACE reads, gives a single entry per CDR3 protein. The repertoire holds 250,000 to 300,000 distinct CDR3 sequences, roughly 8% seen once, with approximately 1.2% in the top ten. Specified time point: pre-sensitization, week 0. Treatment noted: therapeutic diphenylcyclopropenone sensitization with weekly scalp DPC. The sequencing here drew on whole blood, taken in connection with sensitization to the hapten diphenylcyclopropenone (DPC). The receptors derive from a man aged 18 to 30 with alopecia areata. Some clones in this sample may be carry-over from other donors' samples.

This clonotype was counted many times. The J gene is TRBJ1-3, the V gene TRBV4-3; D gene uncertain. Germline V CDR1 and CDR2: LGHNA, YSLEER. This CDR3 contains 15 residues. With 0 bases removed from V and 0 bases from J, the gap between germline ends came to 6 bases. Here the CDR3 reads CASSQDSYSGNTIYF. CDR3 nucleotides: TGCGCCAGCAGCCAAGACAGCTACTCTGGAAACACCATATATTTT.

This clonotype was seen many times. The rearrangement uses TRBV6-6 and TRBJ1-5, with 9 bases identical to TRBD1. Germline values: CDR1 MNHNY, CDR2 SVGAGI (reference sequence). This CDR3 region has 14 residues. V shed 8 bases, J shed 4 bases, and the junction held 6 bases outside the gene matches. The CDR3 DNA follows: TGTGCCAGCGGCATGACAGGGGGGAATCAGCCCCAGCATTTT. Its protein product is CASGMTGGNQPQHF.

This clonotype occurred many times. CDR3 DNA: TGTGCCAGCAGCCAAGATGATCGAAGGGAGCTGTTTTTT. It translates to CASSQDDRRELFF. This chain links TRBV14 with TRBJ2-2; D is undetermined. Germline CDR1 is SGHDN and CDR2 is FVKESK. V was clipped by 0 bases and J by 9 bases, with 8 bases between them. This CDR3 has 13 residues.

This clonotype has at least ten counts. Relative to the germline gene, one junction end is altered; a read error may explain this. The gene calls are TRBV15 and TRBJ2-5; no firm D call. The CDR3 has 15 amino acids. Germline-derived CDR1 and CDR2 are LNHNV and YYDKDF (reference sequence). The CDR3 coding sequence is TGTGCCACCAGCACTCGAATCGAAGCAGTAGAGAGCCAGTACTTC. Protein: CATSTRIEAVESQYF.

The rearrangement links TRBV7-2 to TRBJ2-3; D is ambiguous. The V gene's germline CDR1 is SGHTA and CDR2 FQGNSA. The CDR3 spans 14 residues. V dropped 7 bases and J dropped 6 bases, with 17 bases sitting between them. DNA of the CDR3: TGTGCCAGCACTACCGCTGCAGGTGGGGATACGCAGTATTTT. This gives the protein CASTTAAGGDTQYF.